Below are 16 T cell receptor beta chains sequenced from a single sample in a study of blood T cell repertoires in COVID-19. Sequencing used immunoSEQ multiplex PCR; TCRdb keeps in-frame clones, though not all of them. The sample lists about 250,000 clones; approximately 85% were seen once. Sequencing input: peripheral blood. Receptor source: a woman aged 80 or over with COVID-19, enrolled during active disease.

The chain couples TRBV18 to TRBJ1-3; 7 bases agree with TRBD1. This CDR3 is 16 amino acids long. Germline lookup yields CDR1 KGHSH and CDR2 LQKENI. Trimming at V came to 4 bases and at J to 2 bases, leaving 8 bases not matched to a gene. The CDR3 sequence: CASSLKDRFPGNTIYF. The DNA of the CDR3 is TGTGCCAGCTCACTCAAGGACAGGTTCCCTGGAAACACCATATATTTT.

V usage is TRBV10-2 and J usage is TRBJ2-5; maybe TRBD2 (6 bases). Germline V gene data show CDR1 as WSHSY and CDR2 as SAAADI. There are 13 residues in the CDR3. The V end was cut by 9 bases, the J end by 2 bases, with 13 bases between. The CDR3 DNA is TGCGCCAGTTACCGGGACTCTCAAGAGACCCAGTACTTC. Protein: CASYRDSQETQYF.

The V gene is TRBV7-9, the J gene TRBJ1-2; D is unresolved. Trimming stripped 6 bases from V and 5 bases from J, with 7 bases between. The V gene's germline CDR1 is SEHNR and CDR2 FQNEAQ (reference sequence). This CDR3 region has 11 residues. The CDR3 nucleotides are TGTGCCAGCAGTTCCGGGTATGGCTACACCTTC. Amino acids: CASSSGYGYTF.

The CDR3 sequence: CASSFRPWAGEFYGYTF. Here the CDR3 DNA reads TGTGCCAGTAGTTTCCGACCCTGGGCAGGGGAATTCTATGGCTACACCTTC. The genes are TRBV19 and TRBJ1-2, with D maybe TRBD1 (6 bases). The ends were cut back, 5 bases at V and 4 bases at J, with 23 bases in the middle. This CDR3 is built from 17 residues. Per the germline V gene, CDR1 is LNHDA and CDR2 is SQIVND (reference sequence).

V and J are TRBV19 and TRBJ1-2; D gene ambiguous. The CDR3 runs to 14 residues. V was clipped by 4 bases and J by 8 bases, with 17 bases between them. CDR1 is LNHDA and CDR2 is SQIVND in the germline V gene (reference sequence). The CDR3 reads CASSTSEVRDGYTF. CDR3 coding DNA: TGTGCCAGTAGTACCAGCGAAGTGCGAGACGGCTACACCTTC. The whole variable domain, remainder taken from reference TRBV19 and TRBJ1-2, is DGGITQSPKYLFRKEGQNVTLSCEQNLNHDAMYWYRQDPGQGLRLIYYSQIVNDFQKGDIAEGYSVSREKKESFPLTVTSAQKNPTAFYLCASSTSEVRDGYTFGSGTRLTVV.

The genes are TRBV19 and TRBJ2-2; maybe TRBD1 (5 bases). CDR1 LNHDA and CDR2 SQIVND come from the germline V gene (reference sequence). V lost 3 bases and J 7 bases, leaving 15 bases between the germline ends. CDR3 length: 15 residues. The CDR3 loop is CASSIGAKAYGELFF. CDR3 bases: TGTGCCAGTAGTATTGGGGCGAAGGCATACGGGGAGCTGTTTTTT.

This clone was observed once. This chain uses TRBV2 with TRBJ1-2; D unclear. Deletions cut 6 bases from V and 4 bases from J, with 18 bases between. The CDR3 runs 15 residues. Germline CDR1 SNHLY, CDR2 FYNNEI. Here the CDR3 DNA reads TGTGCCAGCAGCCCCAGTGGATCAGGAATCTATGGCTACACCTTC. This codes for CASSPSGSGIYGYTF. The whole variable domain, remainder taken from reference TRBV2 and TRBJ1-2, is EPEVTQTPSHQVTQMGQEVILRCVPISNHLYFYWYRQILGQKVEFLVSFYNNEISEKSEIFDDQFSVERPDGSNFTLKIRSTKLEDSAMYFCASSPSGSGIYGYTFGSGTRLTVV.

The chain recombines TRBV6-5 with TRBJ2-1, with D possibly matching TRBD2 (6 bases). The CDR3 loop spans 13 amino acids. From germline, CDR1 is MNHEY and CDR2 SVGAGI. V lost 7 bases and J lost 3, with 10 bases in between. CDR3 coding DNA: TGTGCCAGCATGGGGGGAAACTACAATGAGCAGTTCTTC. Translation gives CASMGGNYNEQFF.

This sequence joins TRBV10-2 and TRBJ2-2, with 13 bases that match TRBD2. Germline V lookup: CDR1 WSHSY, CDR2 SAAADI. The CDR3 is 17 amino acids. The V segment lost 6 bases and the J segment 4 bases; nucleotides outside the gene matches: 8. The CDR3 coding sequence is TGCGCCAGCAGGTGGACTAGCGGGGGCCCTGGCACCGGGGAGCTGTTTTTT. Protein: CASRWTSGGPGTGELFF.

The V call is TRBV7-2, the J call TRBJ1-1, with D perhaps TRBD1 (6 bases). Looked up from germline, CDR1 is SGHTA and CDR2 is FQGNSA. This CDR3 has 16 amino acids. The germline V and J ends were trimmed by 4 bases and 0 bases, with 15 bases remaining between them. The CDR3: CASSSGGGLVNTEAFF. CDR3 coding DNA: TGTGCCAGCAGCTCCGGGGGGGGGCTGGTGAACACTGAAGCTTTCTTT.

The rearrangement joins TRBV5-4 to TRBJ2-5; 14 positions match TRBD2. The V gene's germline CDR1 is SGHNT and CDR2 YYREEE (reference sequence). After removal of 5 bases from V and 3 bases from J, the junction contained 6 bases not matched to a gene. The CDR3 consists of 16 residues. The CDR3 protein is CASSLRLAGGEETQYF. The CDR3 DNA follows: TGTGCCAGCAGTTTACGACTAGCGGGGGGGGAAGAGACCCAGTACTTC.

The chain recombines TRBV6-6 with TRBJ2-3; 7 bases align to TRBD1. CDR1 is MNHNY and CDR2 is SVGAGI in the germline V gene (reference sequence). The CDR3 covers 14 residues. Unmatched junction bases numbered 6, after V lost 5 bases and J lost 4 bases. This CDR3 is CASSNRGVPDTQYF. In DNA, the CDR3 is TGTGCCAGCAGTAACAGGGGAGTACCAGATACGCAGTATTTT.

V is TRBV5-6 and J is TRBJ2-2; 9 bases line up with TRBD1. V was pared by 5 bases and J by 5 bases, with 7 bases of the junction left unmatched. CDR1 SGHDT and CDR2 YYEEEE come from the germline V gene. The CDR3 extends over 15 amino acids. The DNA for the CDR3 is TGTGCCAGCAGACGACAGGGGGTTTTTACCGGGGAGCTGTTTTTT. Translation gives CASRRQGVFTGELFF. Supplemented by reference TRBV5-6 and TRBJ2-2, the full variable domain reads DAGVTQSPTHLIKTRGQQVTLRCSPKSGHDTVSWYQQALGQGPQFIFQYYEEEERQRGNFPDRFSGHQFPNYSSELNVNALLLGDSALYLCASRRQGVFTGELFFGEGSRLTVL.

Note on this clone: This sample also contains other DNA sequences that code for the same CDR3. The chain has TRBV3-1 (or the pseudogene TRBV3-2) and TRBJ2-5; D possibly corresponds to TRBD1 (6 bases). Germline V gene sequence: CDR1 LGHDT, CDR2 YNNKEL (reference sequence). V lost 2 bases and J 5 bases, leaving 6 bases between the germline ends. CDR3 length: 12 amino acids. In nucleotides, the CDR3 is TGTGCCAGCAGCCAAAGGGGGGAGACCCAGTACTTC. This translates into CASSQRGETQYF.

V and J are TRBV5-1 and TRBJ1-1; 8 positions match TRBD1. The germline gives CDR1 SGHRS, CDR2 YFSETQ. The V and J ends lost 4 bases and 1 base, in that order; junction bases with no gene match: 6. There are 15 residues in the CDR3. In nucleotides, the CDR3 is TGCGCCAGCAGCCCGAGACAGGGGTCGAACACTGAAGCTTTCTTT. Translated: CASSPRQGSNTEAFF.

J is TRBJ1-5 and V is TRBV28, with D hard to call. CDR1 and CDR2 from the germline V gene are MDHEN and SYDVKM. Between the trimmed V and J ends, which lost 3 bases and 6 bases, there was a span of 36 bases. This CDR3 has 22 residues. The CDR3 coding sequence is TGTGCCAGCAGTTTCCGCGATACGAGTGTTATGACGGGGATGCGCTTCTCTCAGCCCCAGCATTTT. Translating it yields CASSFRDTSVMTGMRFSQPQHF.